Below, 6 T cell receptor beta chains from the same sample are listed, as sequenced in a study of blood T cell repertoires in COVID-19. Method: immunoSEQ multiplex PCR; TCRdb's copy keeps in-frame clones and lacks some. The data show around 300,000 clones, around 90% seen once. Sequenced sample: peripheral blood. Every receptor here comes from a woman under 40 with COVID-19, enrolled during active disease.

This chain connects TRBV18 to TRBJ1-1; possible D gene TRBD1, 5 bases. Trimming shortened V by 1 base and J by 1 base, and 10 bases separated the two germline ends. CDR3 length: 15 amino acids. CDR1 and CDR2 from the germline V gene are KGHSH and LQKENI. In nucleotides, the CDR3 is TGTGCCAGCTCACCACAGACGGGGGGGAACACTGAAGCTTTCTTT. This translates into CASSPQTGGNTEAFF.

The J gene is TRBJ2-1, the V gene TRBV7-3; tentatively, D is TRBD2 (5 bases). The V end was cut by 6 bases, the J end by 4 bases, with 10 bases between. CDR1 and CDR2 from the germline V gene are SGHTA and FQGTGA. The CDR3 runs 13 residues. The DNA for the CDR3 is TGTGCCAGCAGTCAAGGAGGTTACAATGAGCAGTTCTTC. Residues: CASSQGGYNEQFF.

The chain combines TRBV21-1 with TRBJ2-7; TRBD2, as called in the table, went unchecked against the DNA. TRBV21-1 is shown as a pseudogene. The CDR3 has 13 amino acids. As DNA, the CDR3 is TGTGCCAGCAGTAGTAGGGGGGGGCACGAGCAGTACTTC. It codes for CASSSRGGHEQYF.

The chain links TRBV5-1 to TRBJ2-5; a weak D match, TRBD2 (6 bases). The CDR3 consists of 13 residues. The germline CDR1 and CDR2 sequences are SGHRS and YFSETQ. The V gene lost 5 bases and the J gene lost 5 bases, with 13 bases spanning the gap. Here the CDR3 reads CASSSREMETQYF. CDR3 DNA sequence: TGCGCCAGCAGTAGCCGGGAGATGGAGACCCAGTACTTC.

The chain uses TRBV30 and TRBJ2-5, with D perhaps TRBD1 (7 bases). V was pared by 2 bases and J by 2 bases, with 18 bases between. CDR3 length: 16 residues. The germline CDR1 and CDR2 sequences are GTSNPN and SVGIG (reference sequence). The CDR3 sequence: CAWSTGQGGIQETQYF. For the CDR3, the DNA is TGTGCCTGGAGTACGGGGCAGGGGGGAATTCAAGAGACCCAGTACTTC.

V is TRBV6-4 and J is TRBJ2-1, with TRBD2 matching 12 bases. This CDR3 comprises 15 residues. The germline CDR1 and CDR2 sequences are MRHNA and SNTAGT. Unmatched junction bases numbered 6, after V lost 6 bases and J lost 6 bases. CDR3 nucleotide sequence: TGTGCCAGCAGCCCCGGACTAGCGGGAATCAATGAGCAGTTCTTC. It is translated as CASSPGLAGINEQFF.